This T cell receptor beta chain was identified in a study of cytomegalovirus exposure and HLA in healthy donors. Data came from immunoSEQ multiplex PCR; TCRdb stores just in-frame clones and leaves some out. The table lists 100,000 to 150,000 clones, approximately 94% of them singletons, with 1.5% to 2% in the top ten. The donors belonged to the approximately 120-subject validation cohort, separate from the roughly 650-subject first cohort. Germline V gene lookup returns CDR1 PRHDT and CDR2 FYEKMQ (reference sequence). CDR3 size: 14 residues. A single count supports this clone. At one end, the junction sequence differs from germline, possibly due to a read error.

This TCR came from a man younger than 35 in good health and CMV-seronegative. This sequence joins TRBV13 and TRBJ2-1, with 7 bases lining up with TRBD2. Material: PBMCs. CDR3: CASLTTSSHNEQFF. The CDR3 DNA sequence: TGTGCCAGCCTCACGACTAGCTCCCACAATGAGCAGTTCTTC.